Listed below are T cell receptor beta chains from one sample, sequenced in a study of regulatory T cells. Measured with immunoSEQ multiplex PCR; TCRdb has only the in-frame clones, and not every one. The sample consists of about 29,000 clones, roughly 90% of them appearing once. What was sequenced was conventional CD4+ T cells sorted from blood. These receptors were obtained from a person aged 18 to 30 with CD3G deficiency. Each CDR3 is given with its conserved first and last residue. The D gene is left open where the match is weak. Clone size, where shown, is once, few, many, or a class for clones that have expanded.

d_call	v_call	j_call	clone_size	cdr3_nt	cdr3_aa
TRBD1	TRBV5-1	TRBJ1-3	once	TGCGCCAGCAGCGACGGGACAGGGGGCGGAAACACCATATATTTT	CASSDGTGGGNTIYF
-	TRBV4-3	TRBJ1-4	-	TGCGCCAGCAGCCAAGATCCAGGGGTGATGAGTAATGAAAAACTGTTTTTT	CASSQDPGVMSNEKLFF
-	TRBV10-3	TRBJ1-5	-	TGTGCCATCTCTCAGGGGTTTGGCAATCAGCCCCAGCATTTT	CAISQGFGNQPQHF
TRBD2	TRBV28	TRBJ2-1	once	TGTGCCAGCAGTTGGGGACTAGCGGGAATCAATGAGCAGTTCTTC	CASSWGLAGINEQFF
TRBD1	TRBV28	TRBJ2-1	-	TGTGCCAGCAGTTCCCCGGGACAGGGAGGCTACAATGAGCAGTTCTTC	CASSSPGQGGYNEQFF
TRBD1	TRBV9	TRBJ2-7	-	TGTGCCAGCAGCGTAGAGCCCGACAGGGACGAGCAGTACTTC	CASSVEPDRDEQYF
-	TRBV28	TRBJ1-2	-	TGTGCCAGCAGTTTGATCTTGGGGGCCTATGGCTACACCTTC	CASSLILGAYGYTF
TRBD2	TRBV7-9	TRBJ2-1	-	TGTGCCAGCAGCTTGAGCCCCGCGGGAGGGTGGGGTGAGCAGTTCTTC	CASSLSPAGGWGEQFF
TRBD1	TRBV29-1	TRBJ2-4	-	TGCAGCGTTGGGGACAGAGCCAAAAACATTCAGTACTTC	CSVGDRAKNIQYF
-	TRBV21-1	TRBJ2-1	few	TGTGCCAGCAGCGGGCTAGTTCATGAGCAGTTCTTC	CASSGLVHEQFF
TRBD2	TRBV28	TRBJ2-7	-	TGTGCCAGCACACCCCCCGGGAGGTTGCACGAGCAGTACTTC	CASTPPGRLHEQYF
-	TRBV6-1	TRBJ1-3	once	TGTGCCAGCAGTCATACCCAGGGATCTGGAAACACCATATATTTT	CASSHTQGSGNTIYF
-	TRBV7-4	TRBJ2-1	-	TGTGCCAGCAGCTTAACCCCCAGGTTCTACAATGAGCAGTTCTTC	CASSLTPRFYNEQFF
-	TRBV6-1	TRBJ2-4	once	TGTGCCAGCAGTGAAAGGCTCCGGGCGTATCAAAACATTCAGTACTTC	CASSERLRAYQNIQYF
-	TRBV10-3	TRBJ2-6	-	TGTGCCACCGGGGTTGCTGGGGCCAACGTCCTGACTTTC	CATGVAGANVLTF
TRBD1	TRBV2	TRBJ1-1	-	TGTGCCAGCAGACTCGGACAGGGGCACACTGAAGCTTTCTTT	CASRLGQGHTEAFF
-	TRBV27	TRBJ1-5	-	TGTGCCAGCAGTATGAACAGGGGCAATCAGCCCCAGCATTTT	CASSMNRGNQPQHF
TRBD1	TRBV7-9	TRBJ1-1	-	TGTGCCAGCAGCACCCGACAGGGATCTGAAGCTTTCTTT	CASSTRQGSEAFF
-	TRBV5-1	TRBJ2-7	-	TGCGCCAGCACCCCCCGAGGGGAACCCTACGAGCAGTACTTC	CASTPRGEPYEQYF
-	TRBV6-5	TRBJ1-3	-	TGTGCCAGCAGTTACTCGTCAGACTTCTCTGGAAACACCATATATTTT	CASSYSSDFSGNTIYF
-	TRBV28	TRBJ1-1	-	TGTGCCAGCAGTTTGGGGCACGCGACTGAAGCTTTCTTT	CASSLGHATEAFF
-	TRBV2	TRBJ2-3	-	TGTGCCAGCAGCTTCGACAGAAGTCCGGCAGATACGCAGTATTTT	CASSFDRSPADTQYF
TRBD2	TRBV28	TRBJ2-7	-	TGTGCCAGCAGTTTAAGGACTAGCGGGAGATTTGGGACCGAGCAGTACTTC	CASSLRTSGRFGTEQYF
TRBD1	TRBV6-1	TRBJ2-3	-	TGTGCCAGTCATCGACAGGGACCCCCAGATACGCAGTATTTT	CASHRQGPPDTQYF
TRBD1	TRBV19	TRBJ1-6	-	TGTGCCAGTAGTATACCCATTCGGACAGGGTGGAATTCACCCCTCCACTTT	CASSIPIRTGWNSPLHF
TRBD2	TRBV25-1	TRBJ2-1	-	TGTGCCAGCAGTGATACCCTCGGGACTAGGCAGTTCTTC	CASSDTLGTRQFF
-	TRBV30	TRBJ1-5	-	TGTGCCTGGAGTGTACGACTCCGCAATCAGCCCCAGCATTTT	CAWSVRLRNQPQHF
TRBD1	TRBV5-1	TRBJ1-1	-	TGCGCCAGCAGCACAGGACAGGGATTGAACACTGAAGCTTTCTTT	CASSTGQGLNTEAFF
TRBD1	TRBV28	TRBJ2-1	-	TGTGCCAGCAGTTTGCCGACAGGGGGCGCGGGGAATGAGCAGTTCTTC	CASSLPTGGAGNEQFF
-	TRBV5-6	TRBJ2-7	-	TGTGCCAGCAGCTCCTTCCGGGCGGGCCCACCCTACGAGCAGTACTTC	CASSSFRAGPPYEQYF
TRBD2	TRBV5-1	TRBJ2-5	-	TGCGCCAGCAGCGCGACGGACGGGGGGGAGACCCAGTACTTC	CASSATDGGETQYF
-	TRBV5-1	TRBJ1-1	-	TGCGCCAGCAGCTTGGGAAGAGGGGACACTGAAGCTTTCTTT	CASSLGRGDTEAFF
TRBD1	TRBV6-1	TRBJ1-4	-	TGTGCCAGCAGTGCCCGGACAGGGAATGAAAAACTGTTTTTT	CASSARTGNEKLFF
TRBD2	TRBV18	TRBJ2-5	-	TGTGCCAGCTCTAGGACTAGCGGGGGAGGAGAAGAGACCCAGTACTTC	CASSRTSGGGEETQYF
-	TRBV28	TRBJ1-1	-	TGTGCCAGCAGCATAAAGGGGGGGTACACTGAAGCTTTCTTT	CASSIKGGYTEAFF
-	TRBV11-3	TRBJ1-1	-	TGTGCCAGCAGCTTAGACGGAAGTAGTGAAGCTTTCTTT	CASSLDGSSEAFF
TRBD2	TRBV7-9	TRBJ2-2	-	TGTGCCACACCCCTACTAGCGGAGACCACCGGGGAGCTGTTTTTT	CATPLLAETTGELFF
TRBD1	TRBV6-6	TRBJ2-4	-	TGTGCCAGCAGTGGACAGGGCGTAGGCAAAAACATTCAGTACTTC	CASSGQGVGKNIQYF
-	TRBV4-1	TRBJ2-3	-	TGCGCCAGCAGCCGCGTCGGGGGGCCCTTCACAGATACGCAGTATTTT	CASSRVGGPFTDTQYF
TRBD1	TRBV6-1	TRBJ2-7	-	TGTGCCAGCAGAACCGGGACAGGGATTTACGAGCAGTACTTC	CASRTGTGIYEQYF
-	TRBV28	TRBJ2-3	-	TGTGCCAGCACCCAAGGAGGCTTGTCGGCAGATACGCAGTATTTT	CASTQGGLSADTQYF
-	TRBV2	TRBJ1-2	-	TGTGCCAGCAGTGATCCGGGAAATGGCTACACCTTC	CASSDPGNGYTF
-	TRBV10-3	TRBJ2-2	once	TGTGCCATCAGTGAACAACGACCCGGGGAGCTGTTTTTT	CAISEQRPGELFF
TRBD2	TRBV11-2	TRBJ2-5	-	TGTGCCAGCAGCTTAGGGGGTAGCGGGAACGGCGAGACCCAGTACTTC	CASSLGGSGNGETQYF
TRBD1	TRBV6-1	TRBJ1-1	-	TGTGCCAGCAGTGAACTGGACAGGGGGCCCACTGAAGCTTTCTTT	CASSELDRGPTEAFF
TRBD1	TRBV27	TRBJ1-1	-	TGTGCCAGCAGTATCCGACAGGGCCTGGCCATTGAAGCTTTCTTT	CASSIRQGLAIEAFF
-	TRBV5-1	TRBJ2-6	-	TGCGCCAGCAGCTTGGGGGGAACTGGGGCCAACGTCCTGACTTTC	CASSLGGTGANVLTF
TRBD2	TRBV27	TRBJ2-2	-	TGTGCCAGCAGGGCACCGGGACTAGGGAGAGTCACCGGGGAGCTGTTTTTT	CASRAPGLGRVTGELFF
TRBD1	TRBV4-1	TRBJ2-5	-	TGCGCCAGCAGCCAAAGCACAGGGGGCGCGGGGGAGACCCAGTACTTC	CASSQSTGGAGETQYF
-	TRBV19	TRBJ2-7	-	TGTGCCAGTAGTCTCGACAGGTATTCCTACGAGCAGTACTTC	CASSLDRYSYEQYF
-	TRBV7-9	TRBJ1-1	-	TGTGCCAGCAGCTTATCGACAGGTTCTGAAGCTTTCTTT	CASSLSTGSEAFF
TRBD2	TRBV5-1	TRBJ2-1	-	TGCGCCAGCAGCTCGGGACTAGCGGGCCCCAATGAGCAGTTCTTC	CASSSGLAGPNEQFF
-	TRBV11-3	TRBJ2-2	-	TGTGCCAGCAGCTTAGGGTCTTCTAGATACGAATTCGGGGAGCTGTTTTTT	CASSLGSSRYEFGELFF